These 8 T cell receptor beta chains share one sample of origin, sequenced in a study of blood T cell repertoires in COVID-19. Here immunoSEQ multiplex PCR was the method, and the copy in TCRdb shows in-frame clones only, minus some. Of about 190,000 clones listed, roughly 90% are singletons. What was sequenced was peripheral blood. The receptors shown here come from a man aged 18-30 years with active or convalescent COVID-19.

To note about this clone: Other DNA sequences in this sample translate to the same CDR3. The chain is built from TRBV6-1 and TRBJ1-3, with D maybe TRBD1 (6 bases). The CDR3 has 15 residues. V lost 1 base and J lost 1, with 8 bases in between. Germline CDR1 is MNHNS and CDR2 is SASEGT. The CDR3 here is CASSEVQGSGNTIYF. The CDR3, as DNA: TGTGCCAGCAGTGAAGTACAGGGATCTGGAAACACCATATATTTT.

The rearrangement uses TRBV7-8 and TRBJ2-7; 10 bases align to TRBD2. The length of the CDR3 is 16 residues. Per germline, CDR1 SGHVS and CDR2 FQNEAQ. J lost 0 bases, V lost 5 bases, and 7 bases had no gene match. The CDR3 reads CASSPSGRASSYEQYF. CDR3 bases: TGTGCCAGCAGCCCCAGCGGGAGGGCCAGCTCCTACGAGCAGTACTTC. Full variable domain (missing parts from reference TRBV7-8 and TRBJ2-7): GAGVSQSPRYKVAKRGQDVALRCDPISGHVSLFWYQQALGQGPEFLTYFQNEAQLDKSGLPSDRFFAERPEGSVSTLKIQRTQQEDSAVYLCASSPSGRASSYEQYFGPGTRLTVT.

Regarding this clone: Since a much larger clone is just one base distant, this may be a read error. Other DNA sequences within the sample encode an identical CDR3. The V call is TRBV6-2 or TRBV6-3, the J call TRBJ2-3; 7 positions match TRBD2. Germline V lookup: CDR1 MNHEY, CDR2 SVGEGT. With 3 bases clipped from V and 2 bases from J, the junction kept 2 bases outside the gene matches. The CDR3 extends over 14 amino acids. In DNA, the CDR3 is TGTGCCAGCAGTTATGGGAGGGCCACAGATACGCAGTATTTT. Amino acids: CASSYGRATDTQYF.

The V call is TRBV18, the J call TRBJ2-5, with D maybe TRBD2 (5 bases). Looked up from germline, CDR1 is KGHSH and CDR2 is LQKENI. V was shortened by 4 bases and J by 5 bases, with 14 bases between the two germline ends. The CDR3 is made up of 14 amino acids. The CDR3 nucleotides are TGTGCCAGCTCACAAGGGCCCGGCGGGGAGACCCAGTACTTC. It translates to CASSQGPGGETQYF.

V and J are TRBV28 and TRBJ1-1; D might be TRBD1 (6 bases). V lost 11 bases and J 6 bases, leaving 16 bases between the germline ends. Germline V gene data show CDR1 as MDHEN and CDR2 as SYDVKM. The CDR3 loop spans 12 amino acids. The CDR3 DNA reads as TGTGCCTCCTGGGGGCTAGTGGCTGAAGCTTTCTTT. Encoded protein: CASWGLVAEAFF. Drawing the rest from reference TRBV28 and TRBJ1-1, the complete variable domain is DVKVTQSSRYLVKRTGEKVFLECVQDMDHENMFWYRQDPGLGLRLIYFSYDVKMKEKGDIPEGYSVSREKKERFSLILESASTNQTSMYLCASWGLVAEAFFGQGTRLTVV.

The genes are TRBV19 and TRBJ1-5; D is ambiguous. Per germline, CDR1 LNHDA and CDR2 SQIVND (reference sequence). The CDR3 consists of 13 residues. V gave up 8 bases and J gave up 0 bases, with 8 bases separating them. In DNA, the CDR3 is TGTGCCAGTCAGAGGTATAGCAATCAGCCCCAGCATTTT. It encodes CASQRYSNQPQHF.

V usage is TRBV28 and J usage is TRBJ2-7; 7 bases line up with TRBD1. Germline V gives CDR1 MDHEN, CDR2 SYDVKM. With V trimmed by 7 bases and J by 4 bases, 4 bases remained unmatched. This CDR3 is built from 12 residues. The CDR3 region is CASKTGVYEQYF. The CDR3 DNA reads TGTGCCAGCAAAACAGGGGTGTACGAGCAGTACTTC.

The chain links TRBV6-2 or TRBV6-3 to TRBJ2-1, with a possible D match to TRBD1 (6 bases). The CDR3 spans 13 residues. Germline V gene sequence: CDR1 MNHEY, CDR2 SVGEGT. Trimming removed 6 bases at V and 7 bases at J, with 13 bases between. Here the CDR3 DNA reads TGTGCCAGCAGCCTGGGACACCTAAATGAGCAGTTCTTC. This codes for CASSLGHLNEQFF.